This T cell receptor beta chain was retrieved from a study of blood T cell repertoires in COVID-19. Study-wide context: In each case, the material was cDNA or gDNA derived from T cells, B-cell-depleted T cells, or PBMCs.

Trimming left V 7 bases short and J 3 bases short, with 9 bases between. CDR3 length: 13 residues. CDR1 and CDR2 (germline): SEHNR, FQNEAQ (reference sequence). This table comes from immunoSEQ multiplex PCR, and its TCRdb copy is limited to in-frame clones, with some not included. The data contain tens of thousands of clones, 87% of them singletons. This sequence was found in a man in his 60s with acute or convalescent COVID-19. The sequencing input was peripheral blood. The gene calls are TRBV7-9 and TRBJ1-4; D is ambiguous. CDR3 loop: CASTSLANEKLFF. The CDR3 nucleotides read TGTGCCAGCACCTCCTTAGCTAATGAAAAACTGTTTTTT.